The 24 T cell receptor beta chains below come from one sample, sequenced in a study of molecular identifiers for immune sequencing clone quantification. TCRdb re-called the PCR reads with MiXCR, one entry per CDR3 protein. This sample has roughly 40,000 distinct CDR3 sequences, with 24% found just once. The sample comprised naive CD8+ T cells from blood, with Jurkat cell RNA spiked in. Subset described: FACS-sorted CD8+CD4-CCR7+CD45RA+ naive T cells. These receptor sequences come from a human donor in good health. Some libraries in this study had Jurkat cell RNA spiked in.

This clonotype has at least ten counts. The chain joins TRBV30 to TRBJ2-7; D is unclear. The length of the CDR3 is 12 residues. V gave up 1 base and J gave up 0 bases, with 4 bases separating them. Germline V gene lookup returns CDR1 GTSNPN and CDR2 SVGIG (reference sequence). CDR3 DNA sequence: TGTGCCTGGAGTGAGGACTCCTACGAGCAGTACTTC. Residues: CAWSEDSYEQYF.

At least ten counts were recorded for this clonotype. The DNA for the CDR3 is TGCAGTGCTAGAGATGGGACTAGCGGTTACAATGAGCAGTTCTTC. It encodes CSARDGTSGYNEQFF. The chain is built from TRBV20-1 and TRBJ2-1; TRBD2 matches at 11 bases. Per the germline V gene, CDR1 is DFQATT and CDR2 is SNEGSKA (reference sequence). The CDR3 covers 15 residues. The V segment lost 0 bases and the J segment 4 bases; nucleotides outside the gene matches: 2.

This clonotype was picked up a small number of times. V usage is TRBV19 and J usage is TRBJ2-1; 9 nucleotides match TRBD2. J gave up 6 bases and V 5 bases, and 5 bases lay outside the gene matches. The CDR3 covers 14 residues. Germline CDR1 and CDR2: LNHDA and SQIVND (reference sequence). CDR3 DNA sequence: TGTGCCAGTAGTTCGAGCGGGGGGCCCAATGAGCAGTTCTTC. It encodes CASSSSGGPNEQFF.

In its sample, this clonotype was seen many times. The chain combines TRBV29-1 with TRBJ2-2, with D possibly TRBD1 on 5 matching bases. CDR1 and CDR2 from the germline V gene are SQVTM and ANQGSEA. Deletions cut 0 bases from V and 5 bases from J, with 13 bases between. The CDR3 spans 15 residues. In DNA form, the CDR3 reads TGCAGCGTTGAAGAGGGCAGGGCAGAGACCGGGGAGCTGTTTTTT. Protein product: CSVEEGRAETGELFF.

As regards this clonotype: Mismatch with germline at one junction end may stem from a read error. The chain combines TRBV4-1 with TRBJ1-1; 7 nucleotides align to TRBD1. CDR1 MGHRA and CDR2 YSYEKL come from the germline V gene. The CDR3 is made up of 14 amino acids. This CDR3 reads CASRQAQGHTEAFF. For the CDR3, the DNA is TGCGCCAGCCGCCAAGCACAGGGGCACACTGAAGCTTTCTTT.

This clonotype is labeled medium-sized (0.01 to 0.1%). The CDR3 DNA sequence: TGTGCCAGCAGCCTAAGCGGGTACGAGCAGTACTTC. Its protein is CASSLSGYEQYF. This sequence joins TRBV7-2 and TRBJ2-7; D may be TRBD2 (6 bases). This CDR3 comprises 12 residues. Germline V CDR1 and CDR2: SGHTA, FQGNSA. Trimming left V 5 bases short and J 4 bases short, with 9 bases between.

This clonotype showed up many times. CDR3 sequence (DNA): TGTGCCAGTAGTATTTTACCGGGACCCTACGAGCAGTACTTC. Translating gives CASSILPGPYEQYF. V usage is TRBV19 and J usage is TRBJ2-7; either TRBD1 or TRBD2 may supply D (5 bases each). The germline V gene encodes CDR1 LNHDA and CDR2 SQIVND (reference sequence). V lost 3 bases to trimming and J lost 2 bases, with 11 bases between them. CDR3 length: 14 amino acids.

This clonotype was picked up a small number of times. The chain is built from TRBV10-2 and TRBJ2-3, with TRBD2 identical over 7 bases. V lost 4 bases, J lost 1 base, and 2 bases stayed unmatched. CDR1 is WSHSY and CDR2 is SAAADI in the germline V gene. The CDR3 contains 14 residues. DNA for the CDR3: TGCGCCAGCAGTGGACTAGCCCGCACAGATACGCAGTATTTT. Its translation is CASSGLARTDTQYF.

A remark on this clonotype: A much bigger clone sits one base away, suggesting this may be a read error. The chain couples TRBV6-2 or TRBV6-3 to TRBJ1-5; D is unresolved. The ends were cut back, 6 bases at V and 4 bases at J, with 13 bases in the middle. Per germline, CDR1 MNHEY and CDR2 SVGEGT. The CDR3 extends over 14 amino acids. The CDR3 DNA is TGTGCCAGCAGCCCCCCGGCGGAAAATCAGCCCCAGCATTTT. Its translation: CASSPPAENQPQHF.

The table lists this clonotype with many counts. The chain employs TRBV9 and TRBJ2-3; possible D gene TRBD2, 5 bases. The germline V gene has CDR1 SGDLS and CDR2 YYNGEE. CDR3 length: 16 residues. V was shortened by 4 bases and J by 2 bases, with 17 bases between the two germline ends. The CDR3 bases are TGTGCCAGCAGCCCCCCTTTCGGGGAATCCACAGATACGCAGTATTTT. It yields the protein CASSPPFGESTDTQYF.

This clonotype was recorded at least ten times. This chain joins TRBV7-9 and TRBJ2-5, with D possibly being TRBD1 or TRBD2 (6 bases each). The CDR3 spans 14 residues. V dropped 4 bases and J dropped 4 bases, with 13 bases sitting between them. Germline-derived CDR1 and CDR2 are SEHNR and FQNEAQ (reference sequence). The CDR3 DNA sequence: TGTGCCAGCAGCTCACCGGGGGCTGCAGAGACCCAGTACTTC. Amino acids: CASSSPGAAETQYF.

This clonotype was recorded at least ten times. The chain carries TRBV4-1 and TRBJ1-4; TRBD1 aligns across 7 bases. This CDR3 comprises 16 residues. The trim removed 4 bases at V and 6 bases at J, leaving 11 bases unmatched. The V gene's germline CDR1 is MGHRA and CDR2 YSYEKL. In DNA form, the CDR3 reads TGCGCCAGCAGCCCCTTTTTTGGAGGGGGCGATGAAAAACTGTTTTTT. The encoded protein is CASSPFFGGGDEKLFF.

In its sample, this clonotype ranks as medium-sized. The chain joins TRBV28 to TRBJ2-3; 10 bases line up with TRBD2. Germline V gene lookup returns CDR1 MDHEN and CDR2 SYDVKM. CDR3 size: 15 residues. Trimming cost V 5 bases and J 5 bases; bases outside gene matches: 7. CDR3 sequence: CASSRAGGPLDTQYF. Written as DNA, the CDR3 is TGTGCCAGCAGTCGAGCGGGAGGGCCGTTAGATACGCAGTATTTT.

This clonotype occurred a few times. V is TRBV12-3 or TRBV12-4 and J is TRBJ2-7; unclear D gene. The CDR3 is 13 residues long. V lost 4 bases and J lost 5, with 12 bases in between. This CDR3 is CASSSQVTHEQYF. The CDR3 DNA is TGTGCCAGCAGTTCACAAGTAACCCACGAGCAGTACTTC.

This clonotype was recorded many times. The chain links TRBV27 to TRBJ1-6, with unresolved D. The germline V and J ends were trimmed by 2 bases and 10 bases, with 12 bases remaining between them. Germline-derived CDR1 and CDR2 are MNHEY and SMNVEV (reference sequence). The CDR3 sequence is 14 residues long. CDR3 sequence: CASSLLLPESPLHF. The DNA for the CDR3 is TGTGCCAGCAGTTTACTCCTACCAGAATCACCCCTCCACTTT.

This clonotype was observed many times. The chain combines TRBV7-8 with TRBJ1-4, with a tentative D call TRBD1 (5 bases). Trimming took off 2 bases at V and 4 bases at J, with 14 bases between the two ends. The CDR3 has 16 residues. Per germline, CDR1 SGHVS and CDR2 FQNEAQ. Written as DNA, the CDR3 is TGTGCCAGCAGCTTACTGGGGCAGCCTCTTAATGAAAAACTGTTTTTT. This sequence encodes CASSLLGQPLNEKLFF.

Worth noting for this clonotype: A read error may be the cause here, since a much bigger clone is one base away. The chain recombines TRBV7-9 with TRBJ2-3; 9 bases map to TRBD1. CDR3 length equals 14 residues. The germline gives CDR1 SEHNR, CDR2 FQNEAQ (reference sequence). The CDR3 protein is CASGLGDRVPAQYF. The CDR3 nucleotides read TGTGCCAGCGGCTTAGGGGACAGGGTGCCTGCGCAGTATTTT.

The chain employs TRBV6-2 or TRBV6-3 and TRBJ1-5; the D is unclear. V was pared by 6 bases and J by 3 bases, with 12 bases between. This CDR3 spans 14 amino acids. Germline V lookup: CDR1 MNHEY, CDR2 SVGEGT. CDR3 in DNA: TGTGCCAGCAGCCCCGCCAGGTCCAATCAGCCCCAGCATTTT. Residues: CASSPARSNQPQHF.

This clonotype appeared many times. The V and J genes are TRBV5-6 and TRBJ2-5, with unresolved D. CDR3 size: 11 residues. Germline V gene data show CDR1 as SGHDT and CDR2 as YYEEEE. Trimming pared 0 bases from V and 4 bases from J, leaving 1 base between. CDR3 region: CASSLVETQYF. The CDR3, as DNA: TGTGCCAGCAGCTTGGTAGAGACCCAGTACTTC.

DNA for the CDR3: TGTGCCAGCAGCCTCCTGCTAGCGGGGGGGTTCAATGAGCAGTTCTTC. This translates into CASSLLLAGGFNEQFF. The chain recombines TRBV11-2 with TRBJ2-1, with 12 nucleotides matching TRBD2. The V and J ends lost 5 bases and 6 bases, in that order; junction bases with no gene match: 8. CDR3 length equals 16 residues. CDR1 and CDR2 from the germline V gene are SGHAT and FQNNGV.

This clonotype was seen more than once but under ten times. Being one base from a much bigger clone, this may be a read error. CDR3 nucleotides: TGCGCCAGCAGCCAAGGCGGAACCCACGAGCAGTACTTC. It codes for CASSQGGTHEQYF. This rearrangement joins TRBV4-3 to TRBJ2-7; D remains ambiguous. Germline V gives CDR1 LGHNA, CDR2 YSLEER. V was pared by 1 base and J by 5 bases, with 9 bases between. The CDR3 is 13 residues long.

This clonotype has a single count. The chain links TRBV12-3 or TRBV12-4 to TRBJ2-1; 12 bases agree with TRBD1. V was clipped by 6 bases and J by 7 bases; unmatched bases: 10. The length of the CDR3 is 16 residues. This CDR3 is CASRTLPGQGANEQFF. The CDR3 bases are TGTGCCAGCAGAACCCTACCGGGACAGGGGGCAAATGAGCAGTTCTTC.

This clonotype came up once. Since a much larger clone is just one base distant, this may be a read error. Since the CDR3 does not end with the conserved phenylalanine or tryptophan, this likely comes from a read error. This rearrangement joins TRBV19 to TRBJ2-3; TRBD1 matches 7 bases. Germline CDR1 is LNHDA and CDR2 is SQIVND (reference sequence). Trimming took 5 bases from V and 11 from J; bases not matched to a gene: 13. This CDR3 region has 14 residues. This chain's CDR3 is CASSWREQGRVQYS. In DNA form, the CDR3 reads TGTGCCAGTAGTTGGAGAGAACAGGGGAGAGTGCAGTATTCT.

With respect to this clonotype: This may arise from a read error, as a much more abundant clone is one base away. The rearrangement links TRBV2 to TRBJ2-7, with 11 bases matching TRBD2. The length of the CDR3 is 15 residues. The V gene end was trimmed by 4 bases and the J gene end by 5 bases; junction bases not matched to a gene: 7. The germline gives CDR1 SNHLY, CDR2 FYNNEI. CDR3 DNA: TGTGCCAGCAGTGTCGTCGGACTAGCGGGCGACGAGCAGTACTTC. Translation: CASSVVGLAGDEQYF.